This note documents a single TCR beta chain sequence. The entry originates in a study of T cell changes during pregnancy in multiple sclerosis. Germline-derived CDR1 and CDR2 are SGHDT and YYEEEE. The CDR3 is made up of 14 amino acids. V lost 2 bases and J lost 0, with 6 bases in between. Sequenced by immunoSEQ multiplex PCR; TCRdb stores in-frame clones only, minus some. Of 60,000 or so clones in the sample, less than 95% were seen once. The chain recombines TRBV5-6 with TRBJ2-1; no firm D call. This receptor was obtained from a female donor in good health, enrolled as a control in a pregnancy study. The specimen comprised peripheral blood, sampled in the second trimester of pregnancy. The CDR3 sequence is CASSLSNSYNEQFF. CDR3 nucleotides: TGTGCCAGCAGCTTATCTAACTCCTACAATGAGCAGTTCTTC.